The rows below give T cell receptor beta chains drawn from one sample of a study of neurological immune-mediated disorders. A single record per CDR3 protein comes from TCRdb applying MiXCR to the 5' RACE reads. Seen here are tens of thousands of distinct CDR3 sequences, less than 8.5% observed once, and the top ten hold around 4%. The sequencing input was PBMCs. The source of these receptors is a woman aged 40 to 50 in good health. The CDR3 runs from the conserved cysteine through the conserved F or W. D genes are given only for firm matches. The size entry is marked missing in some rows and otherwise reads once, few, many or a size class.

D,J,V,size,CDR3,DNA
TRBD1,TRBJ2-1,TRBV5-1,many,CASRPEGGRSYNEQFF,TGCGCCAGCCGACCTGAAGGGGGCCGCTCCTACAATGAGCAGTTCTTC
NA,TRBJ1-1,TRBV28,many,CASSFGIRVGAFF,TGTGCCAGCAGTTTTGGTATCCGGGTGGGAGCTTTCTTT
NA,TRBJ1-1,TRBV20-1,many,CSARRGASTEAFF,TGCAGTGCTAGACGAGGGGCGAGCACTGAAGCTTTCTTT
NA,TRBJ2-7,TRBV14,many,CASSQEWASDEQYF,TGTGCCAGCAGCCAAGAGTGGGCTAGCGACGAGCAGTACTTC
NA,TRBJ1-1,TRBV12-3/TRBV12-4,many,CASSFLRRVTEAFF,TGTGCCAGCAGTTTCTTACGCAGGGTCACTGAAGCTTTCTTT
NA,TRBJ1-4,TRBV28,many,CASSRAGEANEKLFF,TGTGCCAGCAGCAGGGCGGGTGAGGCTAATGAAAAACTGTTTTTT
NA,TRBJ1-5,TRBV20-1,many,CSARRTPDQPQHF,TGCAGTGCTAGACGGACTCCTGATCAGCCCCAGCATTTT
NA,TRBJ1-1,TRBV2,many,CASSEEGNTEAFF,TGTGCCAGCAGTGAAGAAGGGAACACTGAAGCTTTCTTT
NA,TRBJ1-1,TRBV25-1,many,CASSGREDTEAFF,TGTGCCAGCAGTGGCAGGGAGGACACTGAAGCTTTCTTT
TRBD1,TRBJ2-2,TRBV6-5,many,CASSSSPGQGAGELFF,TGTGCCAGCAGTTCCTCTCCGGGACAGGGGGCCGGGGAGCTGTTTTTT
NA,TRBJ2-3,TRBV6-4,many,CASSDRARDTQYF,TGTGCCAGCAGTGACAGGGCGAGGGATACGCAGTATTTT
NA,TRBJ2-1,TRBV14,many,CASSQGNNEQFF,TGTGCCAGCAGCCAAGGAAACAATGAGCAGTTCTTC
NA,TRBJ1-5,TRBV15,many,CATSGSSTYQPQHF,TGTGCCACCAGCGGATCATCTACCTATCAGCCCCAGCATTTT
NA,TRBJ2-1,TRBV5-1,many,CASSLDTTGEQFF,TGCGCCAGCAGCTTGGATACGACCGGGGAGCAGTTCTTC
TRBD1,TRBJ1-5,TRBV18,NA,CASSPGGQGGRPQHF,TGTGCCAGCTCACCAGGCGGACAGGGGGGACGGCCCCAGCATTTT
NA,TRBJ2-7,TRBV5-1,many,CASSSPGEQYF,TGCGCCAGCAGCTCCCCAGGGGAACAGTACTTC
NA,TRBJ1-5,TRBV2,many,CASSSTNSNQPQHF,TGTGCCAGCAGTTCGACAAATAGCAATCAGCCCCAGCATTTT
TRBD2,TRBJ2-1,TRBV5-1,many,CASSLSPSGGVYEQFF,TGCGCCAGCAGCTTGAGCCCCAGCGGGGGGGTCTATGAGCAGTTCTTC
NA,TRBJ2-5,TRBV27,many,CASSPQGPEVETQYF,TGTGCCAGCAGTCCCCAGGGGCCAGAGGTGGAGACCCAGTACTTC
NA,TRBJ2-1,TRBV6-4,many,CASSDSSTNSYNEQFF,TGTGCCAGCAGTGACTCGTCGACGAACTCCTACAATGAGCAGTTCTTC
NA,TRBJ1-5,TRBV19,many,CASIIRVGSNQPQHF,TGTGCCAGTATCATCAGGGTGGGGAGCAATCAGCCCCAGCATTTT
NA,TRBJ2-7,TRBV20-1,many,CSAREDKGSYEQYF,TGCAGTGCTAGAGAGGATAAGGGATCCTACGAGCAGTACTTC
NA,TRBJ2-4,TRBV4-1,many,CASSQNQGDIQYF,TGCGCCAGCAGCCAAAATCAAGGGGACATTCAGTACTTC